Shown below are 2 T cell receptor beta chains from a single sample sequenced in a study of T cells in Graves' hyperthyroidism and ophthalmopathy (dated by TCRdb to between 2018 and 2021). The method was multiplex PCR. TCRdb names Illumina HiSeq 2000 as the instrument used. The TCR beta CDR3 regions were amplified from the RNA transcripts. The TCR CDR3 was subjected to a first round of RT-PCR using the HTBI primer set and the Qiagen OneStep RT-PCR kit. The public reads were run again by TCRdb, first through fastp at Q25 and then through MiXCR, and only productive beta chains were kept. Every CDR3 protein is listed once, alongside the most common genes and DNA of its rows. The sample yields around 260,000 distinct CDR3 sequences; about 25% were counted once. The ten largest account for around 30% of the sample. The specimen was blood. These TCRs come from a man in his forties or fifties with Graves' hyperthyroidism that later progressed to Graves' ophthalmopathy.

Here the CDR3 DNA reads TGTGCCAGCAGTTCCCCGGGACACCAAACCGGGGAGCTGTTTTTT. Encoded protein: CASSSPGHQTGELFF. This chain joins TRBV12-3 or TRBV12-4 and TRBJ2-2; D perhaps matches TRBD1 (6 bases). The CDR3 is 15 residues long. Trimming pared 4 bases from V and 5 bases from J, leaving 14 bases between.

In its sample, this clonotype was seen many times. The chain combines TRBV11-1 with TRBJ2-7, with TRBD1 matching 7 bases. V lost 5 bases and J lost 7; bases outside the gene matches: 8. The CDR3 is made up of 13 amino acids. Germline V lookup: CDR1 SGHAT, CDR2 FQDESV (reference sequence). CDR3 nucleotides: TGTGCCAGCAGCAAGGACAGGACCGGGGAGCAGTACTTC. It is translated as CASSKDRTGEQYF.